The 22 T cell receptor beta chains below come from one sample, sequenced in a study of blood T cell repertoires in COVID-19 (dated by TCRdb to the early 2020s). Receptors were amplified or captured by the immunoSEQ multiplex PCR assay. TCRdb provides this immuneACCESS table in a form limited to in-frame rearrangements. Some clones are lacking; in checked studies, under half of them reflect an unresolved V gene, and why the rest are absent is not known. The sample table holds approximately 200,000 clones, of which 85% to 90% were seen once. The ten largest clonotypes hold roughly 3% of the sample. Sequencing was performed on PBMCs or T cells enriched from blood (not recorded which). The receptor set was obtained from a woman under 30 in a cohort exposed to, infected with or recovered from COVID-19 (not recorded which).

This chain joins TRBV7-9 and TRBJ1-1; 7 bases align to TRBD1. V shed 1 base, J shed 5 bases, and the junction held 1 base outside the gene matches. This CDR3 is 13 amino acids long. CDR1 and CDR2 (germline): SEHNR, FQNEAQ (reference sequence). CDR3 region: CASSLETGTEAFF. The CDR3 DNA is TGTGCCAGCAGCTTAGAGACAGGGACTGAAGCTTTCTTT.

Here the CDR3 reads CAISDGTEGPGEQFF. The CDR3 DNA is TGTGCCATCAGTGACGGGACAGAAGGGCCCGGGGAGCAGTTCTTC. The chain couples TRBV10-3 to TRBJ2-1, with 7 bases aligning to TRBD1. V shed 3 bases and J 10 bases; nucleotides not matched to a gene: 12. Looked up from germline, CDR1 is ENHRY and CDR2 is SYGVKD. The CDR3 totals 15 residues.

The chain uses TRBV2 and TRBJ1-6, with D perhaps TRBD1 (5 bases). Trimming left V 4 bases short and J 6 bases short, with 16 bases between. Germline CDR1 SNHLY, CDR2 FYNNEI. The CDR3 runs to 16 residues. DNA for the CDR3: TGTGCCAGCAGTGCCTTGGGGCAAGGGGTTAATTCACCCCTCCACTTT. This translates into CASSALGQGVNSPLHF.

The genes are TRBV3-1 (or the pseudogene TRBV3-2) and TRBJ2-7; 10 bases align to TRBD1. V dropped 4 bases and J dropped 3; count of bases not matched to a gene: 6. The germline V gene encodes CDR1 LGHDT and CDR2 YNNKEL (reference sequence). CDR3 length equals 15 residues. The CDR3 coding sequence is TGTGCCAGCAGCCCACCGGGACAGGGGTTCTACGAGCAGTACTTC. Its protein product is CASSPPGQGFYEQYF.

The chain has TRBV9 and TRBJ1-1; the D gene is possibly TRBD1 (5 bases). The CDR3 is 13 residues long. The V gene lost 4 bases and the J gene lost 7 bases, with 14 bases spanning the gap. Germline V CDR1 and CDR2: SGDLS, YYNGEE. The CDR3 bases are TGTGCCAGCAGCCCTAGTAGACAGAATGAAGCTTTCTTT. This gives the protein CASSPSRQNEAFF. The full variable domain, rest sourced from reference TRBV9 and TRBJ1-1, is DSGVTQTPKHLITATGQRVTLRCSPRSGDLSVYWYQQSLDQGLQFLIQYYNGEERAKGNILERFSAQQFPDLHSELNLSSLELGDSALYFCASSPSRQNEAFFGQGTRLTVV.

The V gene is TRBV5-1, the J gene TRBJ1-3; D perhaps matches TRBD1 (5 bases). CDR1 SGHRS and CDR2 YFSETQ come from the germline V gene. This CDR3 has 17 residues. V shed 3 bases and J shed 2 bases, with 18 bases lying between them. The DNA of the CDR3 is TGCGCCAGCAGCTCGTCGGGACTCGTGTCCCCTGGAAACACCATATATTTT. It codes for CASSSSGLVSPGNTIYF.

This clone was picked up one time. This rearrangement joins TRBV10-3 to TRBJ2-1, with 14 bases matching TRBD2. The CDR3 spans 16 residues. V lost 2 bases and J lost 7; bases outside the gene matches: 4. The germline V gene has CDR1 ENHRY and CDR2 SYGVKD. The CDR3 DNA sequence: TGTGCCATCAGTGAGCCCGGGACTAGCGGGAGTAATGAGCAGTTCTTC. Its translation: CAISEPGTSGSNEQFF.

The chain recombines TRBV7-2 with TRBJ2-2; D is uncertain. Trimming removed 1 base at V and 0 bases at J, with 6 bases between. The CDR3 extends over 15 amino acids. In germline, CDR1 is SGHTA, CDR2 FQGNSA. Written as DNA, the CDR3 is TGTGCCAGCAGCTTAGTGTCAGCGAACACCGGGGAGCTGTTTTTT. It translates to CASSLVSANTGELFF.

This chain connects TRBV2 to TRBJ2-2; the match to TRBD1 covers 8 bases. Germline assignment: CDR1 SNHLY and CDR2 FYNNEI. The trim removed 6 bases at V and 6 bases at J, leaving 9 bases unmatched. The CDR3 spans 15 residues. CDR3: CASSQEDRASGELFF. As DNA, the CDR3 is TGTGCCAGCAGCCAAGAGGACAGGGCCTCCGGGGAGCTGTTTTTT.

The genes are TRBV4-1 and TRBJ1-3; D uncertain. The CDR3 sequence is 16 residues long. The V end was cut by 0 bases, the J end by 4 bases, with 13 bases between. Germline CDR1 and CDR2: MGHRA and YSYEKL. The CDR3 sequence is CASSQDIQRSGNTIYF. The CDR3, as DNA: TGCGCCAGCAGCCAAGATATTCAGCGTTCAGGAAACACCATATATTTT.

Here the CDR3 reads CASRYRTGETEAFF. The CDR3 DNA follows: TGTGCCAGCAGGTACCGGACAGGGGAAACTGAAGCTTTCTTT. The chain recombines TRBV5-8 with TRBJ1-1; 9 bases match TRBD1. CDR3 size: 14 residues. Germline CDR1 SGHTS, CDR2 YDEGEE. After removal of 5 bases from V and 5 bases from J, the junction contained 7 bases not matched to a gene.

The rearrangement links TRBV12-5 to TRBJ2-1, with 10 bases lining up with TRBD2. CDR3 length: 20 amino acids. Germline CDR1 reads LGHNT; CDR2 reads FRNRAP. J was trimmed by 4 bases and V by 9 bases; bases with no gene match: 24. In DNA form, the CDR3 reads TGTGCTAGGGCCCGAGTGGTTCAGAGGACTAGCGGAGCAGCATACAATGAGCAGTTCTTC. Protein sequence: CARARVVQRTSGAAYNEQFF.

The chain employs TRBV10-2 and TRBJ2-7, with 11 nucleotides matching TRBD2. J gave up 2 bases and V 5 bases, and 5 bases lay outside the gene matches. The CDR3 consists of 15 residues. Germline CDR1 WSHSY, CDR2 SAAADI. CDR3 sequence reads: CASSMTSGVTYEQYF. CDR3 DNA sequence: TGCGCCAGCAGTATGACTAGCGGGGTGACCTACGAGCAGTACTTC.

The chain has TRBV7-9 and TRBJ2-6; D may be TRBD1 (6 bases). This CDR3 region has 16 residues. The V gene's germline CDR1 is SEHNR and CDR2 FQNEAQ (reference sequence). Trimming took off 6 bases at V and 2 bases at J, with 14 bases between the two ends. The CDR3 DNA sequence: TGTGCCAGCAGGTCCGAGGGGGTCCCTGGGGCCAACGTCCTGACTTTC. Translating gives CASRSEGVPGANVLTF.

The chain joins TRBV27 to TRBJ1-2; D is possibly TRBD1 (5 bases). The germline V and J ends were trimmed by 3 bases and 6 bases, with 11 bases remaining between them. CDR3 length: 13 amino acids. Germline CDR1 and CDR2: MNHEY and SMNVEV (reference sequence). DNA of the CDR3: TGTGCCAGCAGTTTTAAGGGGAACGATGGCTACACCTTC. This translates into CASSFKGNDGYTF.

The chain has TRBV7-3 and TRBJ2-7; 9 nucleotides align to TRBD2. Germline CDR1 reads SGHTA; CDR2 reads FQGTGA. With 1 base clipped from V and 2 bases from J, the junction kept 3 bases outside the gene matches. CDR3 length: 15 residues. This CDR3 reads CASSLSLAGTYEQYF. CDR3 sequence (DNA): TGTGCCAGCAGCTTAAGTCTAGCGGGAACCTACGAGCAGTACTTC.

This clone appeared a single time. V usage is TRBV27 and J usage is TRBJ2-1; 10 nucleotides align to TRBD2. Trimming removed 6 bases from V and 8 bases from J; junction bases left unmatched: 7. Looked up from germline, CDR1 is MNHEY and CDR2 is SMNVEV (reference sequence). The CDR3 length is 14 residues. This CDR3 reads CASSPSGSFDEQFF. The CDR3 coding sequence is TGTGCCAGCAGCCCTAGCGGGAGTTTTGATGAGCAGTTCTTC.

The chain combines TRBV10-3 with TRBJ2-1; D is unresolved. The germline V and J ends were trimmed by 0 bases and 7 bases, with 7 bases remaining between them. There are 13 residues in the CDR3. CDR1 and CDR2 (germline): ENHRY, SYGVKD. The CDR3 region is CAISESIRNEQFF. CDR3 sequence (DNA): TGTGCCATCAGTGAGTCAATCCGGAATGAGCAGTTCTTC.

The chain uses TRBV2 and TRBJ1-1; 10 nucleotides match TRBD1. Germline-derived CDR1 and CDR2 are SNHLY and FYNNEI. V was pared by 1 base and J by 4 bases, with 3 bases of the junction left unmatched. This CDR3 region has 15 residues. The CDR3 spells CASSEVRTGGTEAFF. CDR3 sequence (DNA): TGTGCCAGCAGTGAAGTACGGACAGGGGGCACTGAAGCTTTCTTT.

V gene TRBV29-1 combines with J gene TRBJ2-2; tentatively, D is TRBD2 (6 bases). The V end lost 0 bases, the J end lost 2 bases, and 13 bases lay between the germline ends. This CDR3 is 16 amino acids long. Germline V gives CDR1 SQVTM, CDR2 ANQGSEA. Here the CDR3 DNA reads TGCAGCGTTGAAGATACTACCGGGAGCAACACCGGGGAGCTGTTTTTT. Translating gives CSVEDTTGSNTGELFF.

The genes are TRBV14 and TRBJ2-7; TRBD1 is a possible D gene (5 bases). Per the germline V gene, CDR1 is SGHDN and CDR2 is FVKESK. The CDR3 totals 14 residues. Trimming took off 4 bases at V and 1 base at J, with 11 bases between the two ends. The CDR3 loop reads CASSRDSLSYEQYF. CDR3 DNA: TGTGCCAGCAGCCGCGACAGTTTATCCTACGAGCAGTACTTC.

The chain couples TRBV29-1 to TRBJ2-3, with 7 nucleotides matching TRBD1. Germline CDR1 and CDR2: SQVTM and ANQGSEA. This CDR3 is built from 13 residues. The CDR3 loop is CSLTGRGTDTQYF. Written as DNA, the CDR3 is TGCAGTTTGACAGGGCGAGGCACAGATACGCAGTATTTT.